The rows below give T cell receptor beta chains drawn from one sample of a study of blood T cell repertoires in COVID-19. This table comes from immunoSEQ multiplex PCR, and its TCRdb copy is limited to in-frame clones, with some not included. There are roughly 200,000 clones in the sample; about 85% occur only once, and 15% to 20% lies in the top ten. Sequencing was performed on peripheral blood. The receptors come from a person aged 70 to 85 with COVID-19, enrolled during active disease. CDR3s include the opening cysteine and the closing phenylalanine or tryptophan. The D gene is left open where the match is weak. The size entry is marked missing in some rows and otherwise reads once, few, many or a size class.

abundance | len | j_gene | d_gene | v_gene | CDR3nt | CDR3aa
. | 14 | TRBJ1-5 | . | TRBV7-6 | TGTGCCAGCAGCTTAGCGGGGCCGAATCAGCCCCAGCATTTT | CASSLAGPNQPQHF
. | 14 | TRBJ2-7 | TRBD2 | TRBV7-2 | TGTGCCAGCAGCTTAACTAGCGGATCCTACGAGCAGTACTTC | CASSLTSGSYEQYF
. | 12 | TRBJ1-2 | . | TRBV12-3/TRBV12-4 | TGTGCCAGCAGTTTACTGGGGGCAGGCTACACCTTC | CASSLLGAGYTF
. | 16 | TRBJ1-6 | TRBD1 | TRBV27 | TGTGCCAGCAGTTCCCAAGGACAGGGAGGGGATTCACCCCTCCACTTT | CASSSQGQGGDSPLHF
. | 14 | TRBJ2-2 | . | TRBV5-8 | TGTGCCAGCAGTTCGGGAGACAGAACCGGGGAGCTGTTTTTT | CASSSGDRTGELFF
few | 15 | TRBJ2-5 | TRBD2 | TRBV7-9 | TGTGCCAGCAGCTTTTGGTACCCCGGGGGGGAGACCCAGTACTTC | CASSFWYPGGETQYF
. | 14 | TRBJ2-3 | . | TRBV2 | TGTGCCAGCAGTGCGACCAGGAGCACAGATACGCAGTATTTT | CASSATRSTDTQYF
. | 13 | TRBJ2-5 | TRBD2 | TRBV29-1 | TGCAGCGTCGGGGGGAGGATGGAAGAGACCCAGTACTTC | CSVGGRMEETQYF
. | 14 | TRBJ2-2 | . | TRBV28 | TGTGCCAGCGGCCCCGGGGGGCGCGCCGGGGAGCTGTTTTTT | CASGPGGRAGELFF
. | 13 | TRBJ1-5 | . | TRBV6-4 | TGTGCCAGCAGTGTTGGCCTCAATCAGCCCCAGCATTTT | CASSVGLNQPQHF
. | 13 | TRBJ1-4 | TRBD1 | TRBV5-4 | TGTGCCAGCAGCTCCCGACAGGGGCGAGGTCTGTTTTTT | CASSSRQGRGLFF
few | 14 | TRBJ1-1 | TRBD1 | TRBV19 | TGTGCCAGTAGTATAGATCCGCAGGGGGCCAAAGCTTTCTTT | CASSIDPQGAKAFF
. | 19 | TRBJ1-4 | TRBD1 | TRBV7-3 | TGTGCCAGCAGCTTCTATCCCCGTATCCCGGGACAGCATAATGAAAAACTGTTTTTT | CASSFYPRIPGQHNEKLFF
. | 17 | TRBJ2-7 | . | TRBV4-1 | TGCGCCAGCAGCCAAGGGGAAGGACGCAGCGGACGGGGGGAGCAGTACTTC | CASSQGEGRSGRGEQYF
. | 16 | TRBJ2-7 | TRBD2 | TRBV28 | TGTGCCAGCAGTTTCCTGGGACTAGCGGGAGACTCCGAGCAGTACTTC | CASSFLGLAGDSEQYF
. | 14 | TRBJ2-1 | TRBD2 | TRBV7-8 | TGTGCCAGCAGCATGAGCGGGGAAGCCAATGAGCAGTTCTTC | CASSMSGEANEQFF
few | 16 | TRBJ1-4 | . | TRBV4-2 | TGTGCCAGCAGCTCCAGGGACACAAGGGTGAATGAAAAACTGTTTTTT | CASSSRDTRVNEKLFF
. | 18 | TRBJ2-7 | TRBD2 | TRBV4-2 | TGTGCCAGCAGCCAAGATTTAGCTAGCGGGGTGTTCTCCTACGAGCAGTACTTC | CASSQDLASGVFSYEQYF
. | 15 | TRBJ1-4 | . | TRBV21-1 | TGTGCCAGCAGCAGTTTCAGGGTTGCTAATGAAAAACTGTTTTTT | CASSSFRVANEKLFF
. | 14 | TRBJ2-7 | TRBD2 | TRBV30 | TGTGCCTGGAGTGCACTAGCGGGACGCTACGAGCAGTACTTC | CAWSALAGRYEQYF
. | 13 | TRBJ2-5 | . | TRBV7-2 | TGTGCCAGCAGCTTGCGGGGTCTCGAGACCCAGTACTTC | CASSLRGLETQYF
. | 15 | TRBJ2-1 | TRBD2 | TRBV7-7 | TGTGCCAGCAGCTTAGGTGCGGGAGGGATCAATGAGCAGTTCTTC | CASSLGAGGINEQFF